This TCR beta chain was captured in a study of T cells in Graves' hyperthyroidism and ophthalmopathy. Broader study findings: Ophthalmopathy prediction by the model preceded onset by a median about 6 months.

The CDR3 sequence is 15 residues long. CDR1 LNHDA and CDR2 SQIVND come from the germline V gene (reference sequence). Trimming pared 5 bases from V and 0 bases from J, leaving 14 bases between. TCR beta CDR3 regions were amplified from RNA. Initially, a first-round RT-PCR of the TCR CDR3 employed the HTBI primer set. Each CDR3 protein gets one entry after TCRdb re-called the multiplex PCR reads with MiXCR. The sample consists of approximately 600,000 distinct CDR3 sequences, approximately 15% of them appearing once. Exclusion criteria comprised uncontrolled infection, other autoimmune disease, pregnancy or lactation. This clonotype came up many times. Antigen specificity is unknown.

This rearrangement joins TRBV19 to TRBJ2-7; a possible D gene is TRBD1 (6 bases). This receptor was obtained from a woman under 40 with Graves' hyperthyroidism that later progressed to Graves' ophthalmopathy. The material sequenced was blood. DNA for the CDR3: TGTGCCAGTAGTGCCTATCAGGGGAGCTCCTACGAGCAGTACTTC. It specifies CASSAYQGSSYEQYF.